The T cell receptor beta chain described here comes from a study of T-cell reconstitution after alpha-beta-depleted transplantation in children. Broader study findings: There were some patients whose high TCRbeta diversity at day 60 came from surviving recipient T cells and thymic progenitors. Counts and diversity of T cells one year after transplant came mostly from newly produced T cells. Where alpha-beta T cells came from about two months after transplant was reportedly several hundred expanded graft clones.

Note on this clonotype: Its antigen is not identified.

This CDR3 has 11 amino acids. V gave up 10 bases and J gave up 4 bases, with 10 bases separating them. Germline V gives CDR1 SGHAT, CDR2 FQNNGV. Unique molecular identifiers featured in how the TCRbeta library was prepared. A single record per CDR3 protein comes from TCRdb applying MiXCR to the PCR reads. Of 750,000 to 950,000 distinct CDR3 sequences listed, approximately 15% were seen once; the top ten hold approximately 5%. The chain uses TRBV11-2 and TRBJ2-5, with unresolved D. The sequencing here drew on PBMCs, mostly from graft donor cells, taken 360 days after TCRalphabeta/CD19-depleted stem cell transplant. The origin of this receptor is a male patient under 18 who had a stem cell transplant for acute lymphoblastic leukemia, so the T cells may come from the graft donor. CDR3 in DNA: TGTGCCACCGGCCGCCTAGAGACCCAGTACTTC. Amino acid sequence: CATGRLETQYF. The full variable domain, completed using reference TRBV11-2 and TRBJ2-5, is EAGVAQSPRYKIIEKRQSVAFWCNPISGHATLYWYQQILGQGPKLLIQFQNNGVVDDSQLPKDRFSAERLKGVDSTLKIQPAKLEDSAVYLCATGRLETQYFGPGTRLLVL.